A selection of T cell receptor beta chains follows, all from one sample in a study of shared clonotypes between healthy human individuals. Clones were sequenced by immunoSEQ multiplex PCR, and TCRdb holds only the in-frame ones, with some missing. The sample carries 2 million to 2.5 million clones, around 92% recorded once. The sample consisted of naive CD4+ T cells from PBMCs. The receptors were sampled from a man younger than 30 in good health. Some clones in this sample may be carry-over from other donors' samples. CDR3s include the opening cysteine and the closing phenylalanine or tryptophan. A D gene is named only where the DNA matches it firmly. Clone sizes are given selectively: once, few, many, or a class where the clone is expanded.

D	V	size	J	CDR3	DNA
NA	TRBV6-1	NA	TRBJ2-4	CASSEASQGAKNIQYF	TGTGCCAGCAGTGAAGCGAGTCAGGGGGCCAAAAACATTCAGTACTTC
TRBD1	TRBV18	NA	TRBJ1-5	CASSPGQGANQPQHF	TGTGCCAGCTCACCAGGACAGGGGGCGAATCAGCCCCAGCATTTT
TRBD1	TRBV15	NA	TRBJ1-2	CATSNPGTGSKGYTF	TGTGCCACCAGCAACCCCGGGACAGGGAGCAAGGGCTACACCTTC
TRBD2	TRBV11-2	NA	TRBJ2-1	CASTPVAGAYNEQFF	TGTGCCAGCACCCCGGTAGCGGGAGCCTACAATGAGCAGTTCTTC
TRBD1	TRBV28	NA	TRBJ2-1	CASSGSRQGYNEQFF	TGTGCCAGCAGTGGGAGCCGACAGGGGTACAATGAGCAGTTCTTC
NA	TRBV7-2	NA	TRBJ2-2	CASSLAGIGLPNTGELFF	TGTGCCAGCAGCTTAGCGGGGATTGGACTACCAAACACCGGGGAGCTGTTTTTT
NA	TRBV9	NA	TRBJ2-1	CASSVAPYNEQFF	TGTGCCAGCAGCGTAGCACCATACAATGAGCAGTTCTTC
TRBD2	TRBV4-2	NA	TRBJ2-1	CASSQAMTGAGVYNEQFF	TGTGCCAGCAGCCAAGCGATGACGGGAGCGGGAGTCTACAATGAGCAGTTCTTC
NA	TRBV15	once	TRBJ2-7	CATSRVLEKQYF	TGTGCCACCAGCAGAGTGTTGGAGAAGCAGTACTTC
NA	TRBV2	NA	TRBJ1-1	CASSFSSGVTEAFF	TGTGCCAGCAGTTTCTCTTCAGGTGTCACTGAAGCTTTCTTT
TRBD1	TRBV6-6	NA	TRBJ2-7	CASSRRQGEEQYF	TGTGCCAGCAGCCGTCGACAGGGGGAAGAGCAGTACTTC
TRBD2	TRBV5-1	NA	TRBJ2-3	CASTPYLASGADTQYF	TGCGCCAGCACCCCTTATCTTGCTAGCGGGGCAGATACGCAGTATTTT
NA	TRBV6-6	NA	TRBJ2-7	CASSNSGEQYF	TGTGCCAGCAGCAACAGTGGCGAGCAGTACTTC
NA	TRBV29-1	once	TRBJ1-1	CSVRKITGPTTRAFF	TGCAGCGTCAGGAAGATAACCGGGCCCACTACTAGAGCTTTCTTT
NA	TRBV6-6	NA	TRBJ2-2	CASSFLTGAAGELFF	TGTGCCAGCAGCTTTCTTACGGGCGCCGCCGGGGAGCTGTTTTTT
NA	TRBV11-3	NA	TRBJ2-3	CASSGGAGTDTQYF	TGTGCCAGCAGCGGGGGAGCTGGCACAGATACGCAGTATTTT
NA	TRBV5-1	NA	TRBJ2-2	CASSSTANTGELFF	TGCGCCAGCAGCTCGACAGCGAACACCGGGGAGCTGTTTTTT
NA	TRBV5-1	NA	TRBJ1-2	CASSLGRGTPNYGYTF	TGCGCCAGCAGCTTGGGACGCGGGACACCTAACTATGGCTACACCTTC
NA	TRBV30	once	TRBJ1-5	CAWSVQGGQPQHF	TGTGCCTGGAGTGTACAGGGCGGGCAGCCCCAGCATTTT
TRBD2	TRBV5-1	once	TRBJ2-1	CASSLLTSGNNEQFF	TGCGCCAGCAGCTTGCTAACTAGCGGGAACAATGAGCAGTTCTTC
TRBD1	TRBV6-6	NA	TRBJ1-2	CASSYYTGDTIF	TGTGCCAGCAGTTACTATACAGGGGACACCATCTTC
TRBD1	TRBV4-1	NA	TRBJ1-5	CASSPGQASQPQHF	TGCGCCAGCAGCCCGGGACAGGCCAGCCAGCCCCAGCATTTT
NA	TRBV7-3	NA	TRBJ2-3	CASSFVGRGPDTQYF	TGTGCCAGCAGCTTCGTCGGGAGAGGGCCAGATACGCAGTATTTT
NA	TRBV6-1	once	TRBJ1-4	CASSPRGRAYEKLFF	TGTGCCAGCAGTCCCCGTGGGCGTGCCTATGAAAAACTGTTTTTT
NA	TRBV5-6	NA	TRBJ2-7	CASSGPGDHRTYEQYF	TGTGCCAGCAGCGGCCCCGGCGACCATAGGACCTACGAGCAGTACTTC
TRBD1	TRBV5-1	NA	TRBJ2-5	CASSLGDSQETQYF	TGCGCCAGCAGCCTCGGGGACAGCCAAGAGACCCAGTACTTC